The sequence of this TCR beta chain was determined in a study of shared clonotypes between healthy human individuals. Repertoires were generated with immunoSEQ multiplex PCR, while TCRdb's copy carries only in-frame clones and drops some. Of about 2 million clones listed, approximately 94% are singletons. The naive CD8 subset, CD45RO-negative cells positively selected for CCR7, excluded terminally differentiated effector memory CD45RA+ cells. The CDR3 spans 16 residues. Germline-derived CDR1 and CDR2 are MNHEY and SMNVEV (reference sequence). V was clipped by 0 bases and J by 6 bases; unmatched bases: 10.

The sample consisted of naive CD8+ T cells sorted from blood. The chain joins TRBV27 to TRBJ1-1; 7 bases agree with TRBD1. The TCR sequence derives from a man aged 18 to 30 in good health. This CDR3 is CASSLSGQDLRAEAFF. The CDR3 nucleotides read TGTGCCAGCAGTTTATCAGGACAGGACCTACGGGCTGAAGCTTTCTTT.